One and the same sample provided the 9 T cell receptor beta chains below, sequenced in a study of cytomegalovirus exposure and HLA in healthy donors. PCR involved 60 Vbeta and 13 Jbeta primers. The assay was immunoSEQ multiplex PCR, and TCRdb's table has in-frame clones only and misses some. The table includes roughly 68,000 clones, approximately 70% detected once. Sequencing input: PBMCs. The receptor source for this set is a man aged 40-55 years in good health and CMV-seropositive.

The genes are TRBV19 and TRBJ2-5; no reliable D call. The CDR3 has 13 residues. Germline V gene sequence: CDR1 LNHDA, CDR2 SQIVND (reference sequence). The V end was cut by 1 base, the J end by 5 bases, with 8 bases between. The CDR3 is CASSIVHGETQYF. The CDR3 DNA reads TGTGCCAGTAGTATAGTCCACGGGGAGACCCAGTACTTC.

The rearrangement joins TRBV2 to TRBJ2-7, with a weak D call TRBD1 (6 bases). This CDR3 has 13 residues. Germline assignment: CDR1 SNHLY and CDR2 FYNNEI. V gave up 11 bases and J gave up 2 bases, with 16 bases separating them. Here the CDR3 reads CAGSKDRAYEQYF. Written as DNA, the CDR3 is TGTGCCGGCTCCAAGGACAGAGCCTACGAGCAGTACTTC.

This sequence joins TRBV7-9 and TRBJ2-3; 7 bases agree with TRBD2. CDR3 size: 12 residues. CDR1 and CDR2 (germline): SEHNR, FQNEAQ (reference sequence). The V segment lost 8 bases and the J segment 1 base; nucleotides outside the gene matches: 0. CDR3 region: CASGGGTDTQYF. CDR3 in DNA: TGTGCCAGCGGGGGGGGCACAGATACGCAGTATTTT.

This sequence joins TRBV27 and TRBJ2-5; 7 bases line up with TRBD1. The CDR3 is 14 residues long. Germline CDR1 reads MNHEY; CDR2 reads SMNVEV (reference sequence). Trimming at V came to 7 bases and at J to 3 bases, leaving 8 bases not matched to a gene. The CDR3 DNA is TGTGCCAGCACCCCGCAGGGGGATGAAGAGACCCAGTACTTC. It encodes CASTPQGDEETQYF.

CDR3 DNA: TGTGCCAGCAGCAGGAAAAGGGGCAATGAGCAGTTCTTC. Translation gives CASSRKRGNEQFF. J is TRBJ2-1 and V is TRBV7-9; a possible D gene is TRBD1 (5 bases). V was trimmed by 5 bases and J by 6 bases, leaving 11 bases between them. The CDR3 totals 13 residues. Germline V lookup: CDR1 SEHNR, CDR2 FQNEAQ (reference sequence).

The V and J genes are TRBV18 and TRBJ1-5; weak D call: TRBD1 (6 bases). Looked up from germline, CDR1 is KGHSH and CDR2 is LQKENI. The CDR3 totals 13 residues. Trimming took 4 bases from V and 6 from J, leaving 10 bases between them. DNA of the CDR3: TGTGCCAGCTCACTCCAGGGGAGTCAGCCCCAGCATTTT. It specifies CASSLQGSQPQHF.

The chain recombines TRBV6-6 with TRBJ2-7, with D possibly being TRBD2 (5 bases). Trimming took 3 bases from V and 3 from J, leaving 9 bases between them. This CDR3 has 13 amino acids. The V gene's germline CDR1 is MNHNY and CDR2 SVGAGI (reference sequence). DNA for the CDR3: TGTGCCAGCAGTTATTCGGGAAACTACGAGCAGTACTTC. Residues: CASSYSGNYEQYF.

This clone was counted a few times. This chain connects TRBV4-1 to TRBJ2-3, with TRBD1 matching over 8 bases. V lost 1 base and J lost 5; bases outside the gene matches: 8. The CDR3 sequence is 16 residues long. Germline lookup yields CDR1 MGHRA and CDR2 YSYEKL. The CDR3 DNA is TGCGCCAGCAGCCAAGCCGAGCAGGGGGCGATAGATACGCAGTATTTT. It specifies CASSQAEQGAIDTQYF.

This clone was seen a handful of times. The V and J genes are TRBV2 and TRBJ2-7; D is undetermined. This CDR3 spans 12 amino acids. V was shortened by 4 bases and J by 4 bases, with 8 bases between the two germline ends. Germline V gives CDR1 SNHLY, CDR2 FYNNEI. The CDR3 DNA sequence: TGTGCCAGCAGTGGCACAGCTTACGAGCAGTACTTC. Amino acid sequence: CASSGTAYEQYF.